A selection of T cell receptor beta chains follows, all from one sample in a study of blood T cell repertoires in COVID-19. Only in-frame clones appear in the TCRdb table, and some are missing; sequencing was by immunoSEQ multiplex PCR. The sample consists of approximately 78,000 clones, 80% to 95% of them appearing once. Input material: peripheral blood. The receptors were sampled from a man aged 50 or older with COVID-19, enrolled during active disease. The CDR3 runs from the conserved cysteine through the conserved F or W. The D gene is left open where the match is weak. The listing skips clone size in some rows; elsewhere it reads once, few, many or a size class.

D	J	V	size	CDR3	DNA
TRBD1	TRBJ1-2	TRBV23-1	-	CASSQSCCATGEVGFTDYGYTF	TGCGCCAGCAGTCAATCTTGTTGCGCGACAGGGGAAGTTGGATTTACGGACTATGGCTACACCTTC
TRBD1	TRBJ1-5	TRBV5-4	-	CASSPTGVNSNQPQHF	TGTGCCAGCAGCCCGACAGGGGTAAATAGCAATCAGCCCCAGCATTTT
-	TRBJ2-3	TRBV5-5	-	CASSDWSTDTQYF	TGTGCCAGCAGCGACTGGAGCACAGATACGCAGTATTTT
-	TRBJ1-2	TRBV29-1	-	CSVEGGLGYGYTF	TGCAGCGTGGAGGGGGGGCTCGGGTATGGCTACACCTTC
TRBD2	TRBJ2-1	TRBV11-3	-	CASSPETSGNEQFF	TGTGCCAGCAGCCCAGAGACTAGCGGGAATGAGCAGTTCTTC
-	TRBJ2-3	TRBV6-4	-	CASSAWGAEADTQYF	TGTGCCAGCAGTGCCTGGGGCGCCGAGGCAGATACGCAGTATTTT
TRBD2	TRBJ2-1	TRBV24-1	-	CATRGLAGVNEQFF	TGTGCCACCAGGGGACTAGCGGGAGTGAATGAGCAGTTCTTC
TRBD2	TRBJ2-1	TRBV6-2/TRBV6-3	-	CASSPPRLAGGPNEQFF	TGTGCCAGCAGTCCCCCCCGACTAGCGGGAGGGCCCAATGAGCAGTTCTTC
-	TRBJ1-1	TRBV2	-	CASSEEGVTEAFF	TGTGCCAGCAGTGAAGAGGGGGTCACTGAAGCTTTCTTT
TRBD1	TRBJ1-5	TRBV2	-	CASSVTGGVGQPQHF	TGTGCCAGCAGCGTCACAGGGGGCGTCGGCCAGCCCCAGCATTTT
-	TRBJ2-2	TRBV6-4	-	CASSALPAAGELFF	TGTGCCAGCAGTGCCCTGCCCGCGGCCGGGGAGCTGTTTTTT
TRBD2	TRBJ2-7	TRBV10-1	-	CASLEKRGAVGEQYF	TGCGCCAGTCTAGAAAAGCGGGGGGCAGTGGGGGAGCAGTACTTC
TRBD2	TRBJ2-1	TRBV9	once	CASSSSGFYNEQFF	TGTGCCAGCAGCAGTAGCGGGTTCTACAATGAGCAGTTCTTC
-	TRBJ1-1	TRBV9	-	CASSPRLGSPEAFF	TGTGCCAGCAGCCCCCGCTTGGGGAGCCCTGAAGCTTTCTTT
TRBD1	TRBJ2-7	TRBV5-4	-	CASSPDRGRYEQYF	TGTGCCAGCAGCCCGGACAGGGGGCGCTACGAGCAGTACTTC
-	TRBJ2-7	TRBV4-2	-	CASSQDADGSYEQYF	TGTGCCAGCAGCCAAGATGCTGACGGGTCCTACGAGCAGTACTTC
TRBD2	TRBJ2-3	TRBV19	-	CASKVGGVGTDTQYF	TGTGCCAGTAAGGTCGGGGGGGTCGGCACAGATACGCAGTATTTT
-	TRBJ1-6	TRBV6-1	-	CASSEVTYSPLHF	TGTGCCAGCAGTGAAGTAACTTATTCACCCCTCCACTTT
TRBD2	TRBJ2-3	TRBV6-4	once	CASSVSGGTDTQYF	TGTGCCAGCAGTGTGAGCGGGGGCACAGATACGCAGTATTTT
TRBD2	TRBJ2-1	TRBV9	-	CASSVEGLAGVNEQFF	TGTGCCAGCAGCGTAGAAGGACTAGCGGGAGTAAATGAGCAGTTCTTC
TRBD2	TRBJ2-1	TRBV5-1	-	CASSLEGLAGVYNEQFF	TGCGCCAGCAGCTTGGAGGGACTAGCGGGTGTGTACAATGAGCAGTTCTTC
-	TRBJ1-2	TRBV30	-	CAWSVMAGFGYTF	TGTGCCTGGAGTGTAATGGCAGGGTTTGGCTACACCTTC
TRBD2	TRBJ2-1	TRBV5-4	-	CASSLVGLAGGSHEQFF	TGTGCCAGCAGCTTGGTTGGACTAGCGGGAGGTTCGCATGAGCAGTTCTTC
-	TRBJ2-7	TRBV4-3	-	CASSRSYPSDYEQYF	TGCGCCAGCAGCCGGAGCTACCCCTCGGACTACGAGCAGTACTTC
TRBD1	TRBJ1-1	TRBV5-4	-	CASSKRTGQGNTEAFF	TGTGCCAGCAGCAAACGAACGGGACAGGGGAACACTGAAGCTTTCTTT
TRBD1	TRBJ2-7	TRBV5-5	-	CASSLGQGLEQYF	TGTGCCAGCAGCTTGGGACAGGGGCTCGAGCAGTACTTC
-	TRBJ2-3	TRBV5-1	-	CASSLGGVSPHTDTQYF	TGCGCCAGCAGCTTGGGGGGGGTTTCCCCACACACAGATACGCAGTATTTT
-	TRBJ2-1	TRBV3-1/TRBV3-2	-	CASSQPSSGTYNEQFF	TGTGCCAGCAGCCAACCTTCGAGCGGTACCTACAATGAGCAGTTCTTC
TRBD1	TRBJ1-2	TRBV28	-	CASSTPAGGAYGYTF	TGTGCCAGCAGTACCCCGGCAGGGGGCGCCTATGGCTACACCTTC